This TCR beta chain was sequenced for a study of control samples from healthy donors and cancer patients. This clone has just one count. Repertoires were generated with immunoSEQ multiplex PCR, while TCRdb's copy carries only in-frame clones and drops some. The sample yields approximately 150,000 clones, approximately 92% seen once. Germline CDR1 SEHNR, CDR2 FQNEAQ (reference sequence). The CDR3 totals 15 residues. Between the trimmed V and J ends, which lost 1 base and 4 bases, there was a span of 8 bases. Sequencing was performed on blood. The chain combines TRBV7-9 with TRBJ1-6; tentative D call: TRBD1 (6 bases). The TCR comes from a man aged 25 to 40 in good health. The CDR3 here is CASSLEGVYNSPLHF. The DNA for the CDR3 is TGTGCCAGCAGCTTAGAGGGGGTGTATAATTCACCCCTCCACTTT.